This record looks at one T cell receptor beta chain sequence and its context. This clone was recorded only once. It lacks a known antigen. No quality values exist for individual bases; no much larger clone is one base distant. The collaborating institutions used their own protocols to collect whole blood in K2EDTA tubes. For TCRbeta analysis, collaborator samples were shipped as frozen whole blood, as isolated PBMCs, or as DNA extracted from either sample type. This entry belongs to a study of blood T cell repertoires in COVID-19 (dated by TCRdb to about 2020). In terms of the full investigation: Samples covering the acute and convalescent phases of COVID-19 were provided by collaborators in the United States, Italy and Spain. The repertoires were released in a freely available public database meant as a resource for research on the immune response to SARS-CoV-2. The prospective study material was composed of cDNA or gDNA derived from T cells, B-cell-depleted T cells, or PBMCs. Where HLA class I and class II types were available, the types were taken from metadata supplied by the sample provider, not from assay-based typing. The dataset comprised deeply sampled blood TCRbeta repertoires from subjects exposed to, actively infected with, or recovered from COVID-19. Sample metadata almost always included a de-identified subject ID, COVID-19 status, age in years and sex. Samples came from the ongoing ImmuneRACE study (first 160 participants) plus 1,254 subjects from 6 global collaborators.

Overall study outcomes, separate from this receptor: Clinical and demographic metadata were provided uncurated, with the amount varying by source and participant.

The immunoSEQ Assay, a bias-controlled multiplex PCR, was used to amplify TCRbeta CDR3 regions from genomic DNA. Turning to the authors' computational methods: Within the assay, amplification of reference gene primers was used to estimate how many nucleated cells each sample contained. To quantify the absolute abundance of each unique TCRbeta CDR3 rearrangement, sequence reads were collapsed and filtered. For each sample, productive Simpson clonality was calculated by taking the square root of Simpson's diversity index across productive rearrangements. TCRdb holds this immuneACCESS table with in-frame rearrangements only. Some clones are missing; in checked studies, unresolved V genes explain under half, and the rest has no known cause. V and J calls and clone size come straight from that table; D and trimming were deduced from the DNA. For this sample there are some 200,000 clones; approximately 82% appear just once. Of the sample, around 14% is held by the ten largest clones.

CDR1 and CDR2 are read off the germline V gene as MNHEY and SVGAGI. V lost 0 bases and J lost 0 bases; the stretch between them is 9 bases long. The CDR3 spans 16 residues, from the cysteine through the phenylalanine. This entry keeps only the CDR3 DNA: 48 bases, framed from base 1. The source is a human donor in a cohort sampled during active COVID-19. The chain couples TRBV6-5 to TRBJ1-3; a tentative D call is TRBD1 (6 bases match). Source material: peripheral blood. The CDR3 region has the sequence CASSYSTGDSGNTIYF. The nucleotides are TGTGCCAGCAGTTACTCGACAGGAGACTCTGGAAACACCATATATTTT.